One sample yielded the 31 T cell receptor beta chains listed below, sequenced in a study of technical replicates of blood from a few donors (dated by TCRdb to about 2017). To prepare the library, the immunoSEQ multiplex PCR assay was applied. Here the immuneACCESS table is served through TCRdb, limited to in-frame sequences with V and J called. Missing clones are a known gap in these copies; in checked studies unresolved V genes cover under half, and the rest lacks a known reason. The sample data list about 76,000 clones, and approximately 94% of these were observed just once. Jointly, the top ten make up under 0.5% of the sample. The source material was T cells isolated from PBMCs. Every receptor here comes from a human donor in good health.

The gene calls are TRBV19 and TRBJ2-2, with 8 bases aligning to TRBD1. Looked up from germline, CDR1 is LNHDA and CDR2 is SQIVND (reference sequence). The ends lost 3 bases at V and 2 bases at J; junction bases unmatched: 2. The CDR3 extends over 15 amino acids. CDR3 in amino acids: CASSIGQGNTGELFF. The CDR3 DNA reads as TGTGCCAGTAGTATTGGACAGGGTAACACCGGGGAGCTGTTTTTT.

The rearrangement links TRBV28 to TRBJ2-1; TRBD2 matches 11 bases. The CDR3 sequence is 12 residues long. V lost 6 bases and J lost 10; bases outside the gene matches: 2. The germline gives CDR1 MDHEN, CDR2 SYDVKM. CDR3 coding DNA: TGTGCCAGCAGGGGACTAGCGGAGGAGCAGTTCTTC. Protein product: CASRGLAEEQFF.

The chain has TRBV6-4 and TRBJ1-5; no reliable D call. The CDR3 spans 13 residues. The V end was cut by 5 bases, the J end by 5 bases, with 10 bases between. Germline V lookup: CDR1 MRHNA, CDR2 SNTAGT. The CDR3 DNA reads TGTGCCAGCAGTACAGAGATAGATCAGCCCCAGCATTTT. Its protein is CASSTEIDQPQHF.

The J gene is TRBJ2-7, the V gene TRBV4-1, with no clear D. Germline CDR1 reads MGHRA; CDR2 reads YSYEKL. The CDR3 runs 15 residues. The germline V and J ends were trimmed by 1 base and 2 bases, with 12 bases remaining between them. The CDR3 DNA follows: TGCGCCAGCAGCCAAGGGCAGGTTATCACCTACGAGCAGTACTTC. It encodes CASSQGQVITYEQYF.

The CDR3 DNA reads as TGTGCCAGTAGTATAGGGCTAGCTGAGACCCAGTACTTC. It specifies CASSIGLAETQYF. This rearrangement joins TRBV19 to TRBJ2-5; TRBD2 might be the D (5 bases). Germline assignment: CDR1 LNHDA and CDR2 SQIVND (reference sequence). Trimming removed 1 base from V and 5 bases from J, with 8 bases in between. This CDR3 has 13 residues.

This clone was observed a handful of times. The rearrangement links TRBV29-1 to TRBJ2-1; weak D call: TRBD1 (6 bases). The CDR3 spans 15 residues. V lost 4 bases and J lost 7, with 20 bases in between. From germline, CDR1 is SQVTM and CDR2 ANQGSEA. This CDR3 is CSVVYNRVPWNEQFF. For the CDR3, the DNA is TGCAGCGTTGTCTATAACAGGGTCCCCTGGAATGAGCAGTTCTTC.

The V and J genes are TRBV5-1 and TRBJ2-2; 11 bases map to TRBD2. Germline lookup yields CDR1 SGHRS and CDR2 YFSETQ. V lost 7 bases, J lost 2 bases, and 7 bases stayed unmatched. This CDR3 comprises 16 residues. CDR3 protein: CASWTGTSGNTGELFF. The CDR3 coding sequence is TGCGCCAGCTGGACAGGGACTAGCGGAAACACCGGGGAGCTGTTTTTT.

This clone was recorded only once. The chain couples TRBV6-6 to TRBJ2-7; 7 bases match TRBD2. Germline values: CDR1 MNHNY, CDR2 SVGAGI (reference sequence). V was clipped by 2 bases and J by 2 bases; unmatched bases: 3. This CDR3 has 14 amino acids. The CDR3 DNA is TGTGCCAGCAGTTACGAACGGGGGGCCTACGAGCAGTACTTC. It yields the protein CASSYERGAYEQYF.

The chain is built from TRBV6-4 and TRBJ2-1; D might be TRBD1 (6 bases). The germline CDR1 and CDR2 sequences are MRHNA and SNTAGT. The CDR3 totals 14 residues. Trimming left V 3 bases short and J 4 bases short, with 10 bases between. This CDR3 is CASSEDSNYNEQFF. The CDR3 DNA is TGTGCCAGCAGTGAGGACAGTAATTACAATGAGCAGTTCTTC.

The count of this clone is one. This sequence joins TRBV5-6 and TRBJ1-1; D uncertain. Trimming removed 0 bases from V and 10 bases from J, with 10 bases in between. Germline CDR1 and CDR2: SGHDT and YYEEEE. CDR3 length: 12 amino acids. The CDR3 DNA reads TGTGCCAGCAGCTTGGCGAGTGTTAGAGCTTTCTTT. It is translated as CASSLASVRAFF.

The V gene is TRBV5-1, the J gene TRBJ1-3; TRBD1 agrees at 7 bases. CDR1 SGHRS and CDR2 YFSETQ come from the germline V gene. This CDR3 is built from 14 residues. V lost 4 bases to trimming and J lost 2 bases; unmatched junction nucleotides: 3. In DNA, the CDR3 is TGCGCCAGCAGCCTACAGGGGCCTGGAAACACCATATATTTT. This sequence encodes CASSLQGPGNTIYF.

In this sample, this clone turned up once. The chain carries TRBV6-5 and TRBJ2-7, with TRBD2 matching over 7 bases. This CDR3 has 14 amino acids. Germline CDR1 reads MNHEY; CDR2 reads SVGAGI. Trimming cost V 4 bases and J 0 bases; bases outside gene matches: 3. The DNA of the CDR3 is TGTGCCAGCAGTTTCCGCGGGGGCTCCTACGAGCAGTACTTC. Translation: CASSFRGGSYEQYF.

In its sample, this clone was seen once. The chain combines TRBV5-1 with TRBJ2-7; D is perhaps TRBD2 (5 bases). Trimming left V 6 bases short and J 6 bases short, with 13 bases between. This CDR3 is built from 12 residues. Germline V lookup: CDR1 SGHRS, CDR2 YFSETQ. The CDR3 reads CASKHKDSEQYF. The CDR3 bases are TGCGCCAGCAAACACAAGGACTCCGAGCAGTACTTC. The full variable domain, completed using reference TRBV5-1 and TRBJ2-7, is KAGVTQTPRYLIKTRGQQVTLSCSPISGHRSVSWYQQTPGQGLQFLFEYFSETQRNKGNFPGRFSGRQFSNSRSEMNVSTLELGDSALYLCASKHKDSEQYFGPGTRLTVT.

The J gene is TRBJ2-2, the V gene TRBV7-8; a possible D gene is TRBD2 (5 bases). V was trimmed by 3 bases and J by 4 bases, leaving 18 bases between them. This CDR3 is 17 amino acids long. Germline loops: CDR1 SGHVS, CDR2 FQNEAQ. This CDR3 reads CASSFFRGWPATGELFF. The CDR3 bases are TGTGCCAGCAGCTTTTTCCGGGGTTGGCCAGCCACCGGGGAGCTGTTTTTT. Full variable domain (outside the CDR3, taken from reference TRBV7-8 and TRBJ2-2): GAGVSQSPRYKVAKRGQDVALRCDPISGHVSLFWYQQALGQGPEFLTYFQNEAQLDKSGLPSDRFFAERPEGSVSTLKIQRTQQEDSAVYLCASSFFRGWPATGELFFGEGSRLTVL.

This chain uses TRBV5-1 with TRBJ1-1, with no clear D. Trimming cost V 1 base and J 2 bases, with 12 bases left between them. This CDR3 is 15 amino acids long. Germline CDR1 and CDR2: SGHRS and YFSETQ. Written as DNA, the CDR3 is TGCGCCAGCAGCTTGAATGCCGGACTCAACACTGAAGCTTTCTTT. Protein product: CASSLNAGLNTEAFF.

The chain combines TRBV29-1 with TRBJ2-7, with D perhaps matching TRBD2 (7 bases). The CDR3 totals 15 residues. Trimming took 0 bases from V and 3 from J, leaving 15 bases between them. Germline V gene sequence: CDR1 SQVTM, CDR2 ANQGSEA. CDR3 nucleotide sequence: TGCAGCGTTGAAGATCCGGGGGGCGCCGGCTACGAGCAGTACTTC. Protein sequence: CSVEDPGGAGYEQYF.

The J gene is TRBJ2-7, the V gene TRBV6-5; TRBD2 matches at 7 bases. The CDR3 loop spans 14 amino acids. The trim removed 2 bases at V and 4 bases at J, leaving 5 bases unmatched. CDR1 and CDR2 from the germline V gene are MNHEY and SVGAGI. Written as DNA, the CDR3 is TGTGCCAGCAGTTACGCGGGAGTAGGGTACGAGCAGTACTTC. Translating gives CASSYAGVGYEQYF.

This clone has just a few counts. This chain links TRBV19 with TRBJ2-3; TRBD2 might be the D (6 bases). CDR1 is LNHDA and CDR2 is SQIVND in the germline V gene (reference sequence). The CDR3 contains 14 residues. The V and J ends lost 5 bases and 4 bases respectively, with 13 bases between them. CDR3 nucleotide sequence: TGTGCCAGTAGTGCTGCGGGGCTACCAGATACGCAGTATTTT. It translates to CASSAAGLPDTQYF.

This chain uses TRBV5-1 with TRBJ2-7; 9 bases fit TRBD1. Germline lookup yields CDR1 SGHRS and CDR2 YFSETQ. J gave up 5 bases and V 0 bases, and 6 bases lay outside the gene matches. The CDR3 covers 15 residues. This CDR3 reads CASSLEADRGHEQYF. In nucleotides, the CDR3 is TGCGCCAGCAGCTTGGAAGCGGACAGGGGTCACGAGCAGTACTTC.

CDR3 nucleotide sequence: TGCGCCAGCAGCTCCTACCCCCTCGGAGGGGAGGGAGAGACCCAGTACTTC. Translated: CASSSYPLGGEGETQYF. V and J are TRBV5-1 and TRBJ2-5, with 7 bases matching TRBD2. CDR3 length: 17 amino acids. The germline gives CDR1 SGHRS, CDR2 YFSETQ. Trimming at V came to 3 bases and at J to 4 bases, leaving 15 bases not matched to a gene.

This chain connects TRBV13 to TRBJ1-1; TRBD1 aligns across 7 bases. Losses at the gene ends were 5 bases for V and 7 bases for J; bases not matched to a gene: 16. Germline CDR1 and CDR2: PRHDT and FYEKMQ (reference sequence). This CDR3 region has 16 residues. CDR3 amino acids: CASSQARGQATSEAFF. Written as DNA, the CDR3 is TGTGCCAGCAGCCAGGCTCGAGGACAGGCAACAAGTGAAGCTTTCTTT.

The chain couples TRBV2 to TRBJ1-2; 9 bases line up with TRBD1. With 8 bases clipped from V and 8 bases from J, the junction kept 9 bases outside the gene matches. Germline V gives CDR1 SNHLY, CDR2 FYNNEI. This CDR3 is built from 13 residues. CDR3 residues: CASGERTGEGYTF. DNA for the CDR3: TGTGCCAGCGGGGAGAGGACAGGGGAAGGCTACACCTTC.

V gene TRBV6-1 combines with J gene TRBJ2-3, with D perhaps matching TRBD2 (6 bases). Per germline, CDR1 MNHNS and CDR2 SASEGT. The CDR3 is 17 amino acids. The V end lost 2 bases, the J end lost 3 bases, and 18 bases lay between the germline ends. The CDR3 DNA is TGTGCCAGCAGTGAAACAGTAGTAGCGGAGGTTACAGATACGCAGTATTTT. Translated, it gives CASSETVVAEVTDTQYF.

This clone was seen a single time. The chain links TRBV29-1 to TRBJ2-7, with 10 bases aligning to TRBD2. Germline CDR1 reads SQVTM; CDR2 reads ANQGSEA. The CDR3 runs to 14 residues. V lost 1 base, J lost 5 bases, and 5 bases stayed unmatched. CDR3 DNA sequence: TGCAGCGTTGAAGGTCTAGCGGGAGTCCACGAGCAGTACTTC. This encodes CSVEGLAGVHEQYF.

The rearrangement joins TRBV6-1 to TRBJ1-5; no definite D call. The CDR3 totals 12 residues. V shed 11 bases and J shed 1 base, with 9 bases lying between them. Germline V gives CDR1 MNHNS, CDR2 SASEGT. Here the CDR3 reads CAHTESNQPQHF. The CDR3 DNA follows: TGTGCCCACACAGAGAGCAATCAGCCCCAGCATTTT.

This chain links TRBV10-3 with TRBJ1-1; 11 nucleotides match TRBD1. The CDR3 spans 14 residues. Germline V lookup: CDR1 ENHRY, CDR2 SYGVKD. The trim removed 8 bases at V and 2 bases at J, leaving 4 bases unmatched. CDR3: CAIEDRGRNTEAFF. The CDR3 coding sequence is TGTGCCATCGAGGACAGGGGGCGTAACACTGAAGCTTTCTTT.

This rearrangement joins TRBV7-9 to TRBJ2-3, with D possibly being TRBD2 (6 bases). The germline CDR1 and CDR2 sequences are SEHNR and FQNEAQ (reference sequence). V was cut by 3 bases and J by 0 bases, with 7 bases left in between. The CDR3 extends over 14 amino acids. The CDR3 DNA follows: TGTGCCAGCAGCTTTGGGACTAGCACAGATACGCAGTATTTT. It codes for CASSFGTSTDTQYF.

The chain has TRBV9 and TRBJ1-2, with TRBD1 as a possible D gene (5 bases). Germline-derived CDR1 and CDR2 are SGDLS and YYNGEE. Trimming stripped 0 bases from V and 8 bases from J, with 14 bases between. This CDR3 is 14 amino acids long. CDR3 in DNA: TGTGCCAGCAGCGTAGAGTCAGGGCTGGGAGGCTACACCTTC. Its translation: CASSVESGLGGYTF.

The chain couples TRBV7-2 to TRBJ2-5; D might be TRBD1 (5 bases). The ends were cut back, 4 bases at V and 2 bases at J, with 17 bases in the middle. Looked up from germline, CDR1 is SGHTA and CDR2 is FQGNSA. There are 16 residues in the CDR3. The CDR3 reads CASSSGWGEIQETQYF. In DNA, the CDR3 is TGTGCCAGCAGCTCCGGTTGGGGCGAGATACAAGAGACCCAGTACTTC.

This chain uses TRBV6-5 with TRBJ1-3, with D unresolved. The CDR3 has 15 residues. V lost 6 bases, J lost 0 bases, and 12 bases lay in between. CDR1 is MNHEY, CDR2 SVGAGI, per germline. The CDR3 DNA reads as TGTGCCAGCAGGCGAGCGGTGGACTCTGGAAACACCATATATTTT. It codes for CASRRAVDSGNTIYF.

In this sample, this clone turned up once. V and J are TRBV30 and TRBJ1-2; D gene ambiguous. CDR3 length equals 13 residues. Germline CDR1 GTSNPN, CDR2 SVGIG (reference sequence). Between the trimmed V and J ends, which lost 5 bases and 0 bases, there was a span of 10 bases. CDR3 in DNA: TGTGCCTGGGGAGACTATCCTAACTATGGCTACACCTTC. Translating it yields CAWGDYPNYGYTF.